The clone carrying this TCR beta chain was observed once. Its specificity is not known. The source of the sample is a study of T cell responses to AZD1222 COVID-19 vaccine. On the study more broadly: Second-dose groups at about 4 or about 12 weeks were pooled.

The CDR3 length is 15 residues. The V end was cut by 6 bases, the J end by 1 base, with 13 bases between. Per germline, CDR1 MNHEY and CDR2 SVGAGI. The study, taken as a whole, reports: Repertoire samples came only from after the peak T cell response.

Repertoires were generated with immunoSEQ multiplex PCR, while TCRdb's copy carries only in-frame clones and drops some. This table holds around 110,000 clones, roughly 89% found once. The chain employs TRBV6-5 and TRBJ1-3; D remains unclear. This specimen consisted of peripheral blood, obtained on day 0 of AZD1222 vaccination. This TCR was sampled from an adult in good health. This chain's CDR3 is CASSPLTASGNTIYF. CDR3 nucleotides: TGTGCCAGCAGCCCCCTGACGGCGTCTGGAAACACCATATATTTT.